Listed below are T cell receptor beta chains from one sample, sequenced in a study of blood T cell repertoires in COVID-19. Profiled with immunoSEQ multiplex PCR; TCRdb holds only in-frame clones, not every one. The data hold 20,000 to 30,000 clones, with 86% observed a single time. The specimen sequenced was peripheral blood. These receptors came from a human donor with active COVID-19. The donor label of this sample is uncertain. CDR3s include the opening cysteine and the closing phenylalanine or tryptophan. D genes are given only for firm matches. Clone size is given for some rows only: seen once, a few or many times, or a class if the clone is expanded.

v_gene,j_gene,abundance,d_gene,CDR3nt,CDR3aa
TRBV19,TRBJ2-5,.,TRBD2,TGTGCCAGTAGCGGGACTAGCGGGGGGGCAGAGACCCAGTACTTC,CASSGTSGGAETQYF
TRBV11-2,TRBJ2-2,.,.,TGTGCCAGCAGCCAAATGCGCACCGGGGAGCTGTTTTTT,CASSQMRTGELFF
TRBV16,TRBJ2-1,.,.,TGTGCCAGCAGCCAATTGCAGATCCACTCCTACAATGAGCAGTTCTTC,CASSQLQIHSYNEQFF
TRBV21-1,TRBJ1-5,.,.,TGTGCCAGCAGCAACTACCGGGACAGGGAGAGGCATAGCAATCAGCCCCAGCATTTT,CASSNYRDRERHSNQPQHF
TRBV5-1,TRBJ1-1,.,TRBD1,TGCGCCAGCAGCTGGGGGACAGGGAACACTGAAGCTTTCTTT,CASSWGTGNTEAFF
TRBV28,TRBJ1-4,.,.,TGTGCCAGCAGAAGCAGACAGGAAAAACTGTTTTTT,CASRSRQEKLFF
TRBV7-9,TRBJ2-1,.,TRBD2,TGTGCCAGCAGTTCTCGAGCGGGAGGGGGTAATGAGCAGTTCTTC,CASSSRAGGGNEQFF
TRBV4-1,TRBJ1-5,.,.,TGCGCCAGCAGCCAAGGTATTACGCGGGCTCCCCAGCCCCAGCATTTT,CASSQGITRAPQPQHF
TRBV5-1,TRBJ2-5,.,.,TGCGCCAGCAGCTTGGCGCCAACAGGGGCGGGGGAGACCCAGTACTTC,CASSLAPTGAGETQYF
TRBV2,TRBJ1-4,.,.,TGTGCCAGCAAGATTAGAGCTGATGAAAAACTGTTTTTT,CASKIRADEKLFF
TRBV3-1/TRBV3-2,TRBJ2-3,.,TRBD2,TGTGCCAGCAGCCAATCGGGACTAGCGGGGGGGCAGACAGATACGCAGTATTTT,CASSQSGLAGGQTDTQYF
TRBV10-2,TRBJ1-5,.,TRBD1,TGCGCCAGCAGTGAGCCTGACAGGGGTAATCAGCCCCAGCATTTT,CASSEPDRGNQPQHF
TRBV19,TRBJ2-2,.,TRBD1,TGTGCCAGTAGCCTCGGACAGGGAGTCACCGGGGAGCTGTTTTTT,CASSLGQGVTGELFF
TRBV9,TRBJ2-1,.,.,TGTGCCAGCAGCGTAGGTAACAATGAGCAGTTCTTC,CASSVGNNEQFF
TRBV2,TRBJ1-4,few,.,TGTGCCAGCGCCCGGGAGAGGGATGAAAAACTGTTTTTT,CASARERDEKLFF
TRBV27,TRBJ2-1,.,.,TGTGCCAGCAGCCAGTTCGGCGGGGACGAGTACAATGAGCAGTTCTTC,CASSQFGGDEYNEQFF
TRBV5-6,TRBJ2-1,.,.,TGTGCCAGCAGCGGGGACACCCGGAGCTCCTACAATGAGCAGTTCTTC,CASSGDTRSSYNEQFF
TRBV4-1,TRBJ2-3,.,.,TGCGCCAGCAGCCAAGGAATGGCCTCCCAACCGTCCGATACGCAGTATTTT,CASSQGMASQPSDTQYF
TRBV10-3,TRBJ2-1,.,.,TGTGCCACAGTCGGCGGGGGCCACAATGAGCAGTTCTTC,CATVGGGHNEQFF
TRBV19,TRBJ1-1,.,.,TGTGCCAGTAGTATTTCACAGATACATGAAGCTTTCTTT,CASSISQIHEAFF
TRBV18,TRBJ2-2,.,TRBD1,TGTGCCAGCTCGGACAGGGCCACCGGGGAGCTGTTTTTT,CASSDRATGELFF
TRBV2,TRBJ2-3,.,.,TGTGCCAGCAGTGAGAGCCTGCTTGCAGATACGCAGTATTTT,CASSESLLADTQYF
TRBV9,TRBJ2-5,.,.,TGTGCCAGCAGCGTAGGCTCCAGGGGCGAAGAGACCCAGTACTTC,CASSVGSRGEETQYF
TRBV7-2,TRBJ2-7,.,TRBD2,TGTGCCAGCAGCGGTCGGACTAGAATCGGTGAAGAGCAGTACTTC,CASSGRTRIGEEQYF
TRBV5-1,TRBJ2-5,.,TRBD1,TGCGCCAGCAGCTTCGGGACAGGGGTGGAGACCCAGTACTTC,CASSFGTGVETQYF
TRBV19,TRBJ2-1,.,.,TGTGCCAGTAGCCACCTTGGTGAGGAAACCTACAATGAGCAGTTCTTC,CASSHLGEETYNEQFF
TRBV18,TRBJ2-5,few,TRBD1,TGTGCCAGCTCACCACAAAGTCGGGACAGTCCCAGAAGAGAGACCCAGTACTTC,CASSPQSRDSPRRETQYF
TRBV19,TRBJ1-3,.,TRBD1,TGTGCCAGTAGTTCAAGGACAGGGGCTGGAAACACCATATATTTT,CASSSRTGAGNTIYF
TRBV12-3/TRBV12-4,TRBJ1-2,.,.,TGTGCCAGCACCTTGACACCTAACTATGGCTACACCTTC,CASTLTPNYGYTF
TRBV5-1,TRBJ2-5,few,TRBD2,TGCGCCAGCAGCTTGGAGGCGGGGGGGAACCAAGAGACCCAGTACTTC,CASSLEAGGNQETQYF
TRBV6-5,TRBJ1-2,.,.,TGTGCCAGCAAAATTCCGGCTAACTATGGCTACACCTTC,CASKIPANYGYTF
TRBV15,TRBJ2-7,.,TRBD1,TGTGCCACCAGCAGAGATCGAGTTTCCCAGGGGGCTTACGAGCAGTACTTC,CATSRDRVSQGAYEQYF
TRBV7-2,TRBJ1-3,once,.,TGTGCCAGCAGCTTGGAGACAGGTGGTGGAAACACCATATATTTT,CASSLETGGGNTIYF
TRBV28,TRBJ1-1,.,TRBD1,TGTGCCAGCAGTTTCAGGGGGATGAACACTGAAGCTTTCTTT,CASSFRGMNTEAFF
TRBV15,TRBJ2-2,.,.,TGTGCCACCAGCGTCCTGGGGGCTACGAACACCGGGGAGCTGTTTTTT,CATSVLGATNTGELFF
TRBV19,TRBJ1-2,.,TRBD1,TGTGCCAGTAGTCCCGGGACAGCCCCTAACTATGGCTACACCTTC,CASSPGTAPNYGYTF
TRBV6-6,TRBJ2-5,.,.,TGTGCCAGCCGCTCCCTGGAACAGGGAGGGGAGACCCAGTACTTC,CASRSLEQGGETQYF
TRBV12-3/TRBV12-4,TRBJ2-2,few,.,TGTGCCAGCAGTCAGAGGGCCGGGGAGCTGTTTTTT,CASSQRAGELFF
TRBV30,TRBJ2-2,.,TRBD2,TGTGCCTGGAGAGCGGGGGGGCACGGGGAGCTGTTTTTT,CAWRAGGHGELFF
TRBV19,TRBJ2-2,.,.,TGTGCCAGTCGCTGGGGGCTAGCAGGCACCGGGGAGCTGTTTTTT,CASRWGLAGTGELFF
TRBV5-1,TRBJ2-4,.,.,TGCGCCAGCAGCTGGGGGGAGACCAGCCTGTTAGCCAAAAACATTCAGTACTTC,CASSWGETSLLAKNIQYF
TRBV14,TRBJ2-5,once,.,TGTGCCAGCAGCCTGGGCAGGATAACCCAGGAGACCCAGTACTTC,CASSLGRITQETQYF
TRBV2,TRBJ1-2,.,.,TGTGCCAGCACTCCGCAGGGGTCCACCCAGGGCTACACCTTC,CASTPQGSTQGYTF
TRBV19,TRBJ2-7,.,TRBD2,TGTGCCAGTAGTATAGCGGCGGGAGAAAGCTACGAGCAGTACTTC,CASSIAAGESYEQYF
TRBV2,TRBJ1-5,.,TRBD1,TGTGCCAGCAGGCCCTTCACAGGGGGCTTCGACAGCAATCAGCCCCAGCATTTT,CASRPFTGGFDSNQPQHF
TRBV24-1,TRBJ2-3,.,TRBD1,TGTGCCACCAGTGATCCGGGACAGGGCACAGATACGCAGTATTTT,CATSDPGQGTDTQYF
TRBV3-1/TRBV3-2,TRBJ2-7,.,TRBD2,TGTGCCAGCAGCCAGTCAAGCGGGGCTGCCTACGAGCAGTACTTC,CASSQSSGAAYEQYF
TRBV6-5,TRBJ1-4,.,.,TGTGCCAGCAGGAGGGAGGGGATTCGAAAGGAAAAACTGTTTTTT,CASRREGIRKEKLFF
TRBV29-1,TRBJ1-1,.,.,TGCAGCGTTGAAGTGGACAGAAACACTGAAGCTTTCTTT,CSVEVDRNTEAFF
TRBV2,TRBJ2-7,.,.,TGTGCCAGCAGGTCACAGGGATACGAGCAGTACTTC,CASRSQGYEQYF
TRBV7-2,TRBJ2-5,.,.,TGTGCCAGCAGCTTAGCGGCAGGCCCCCAAGAGACCCAGTACTTC,CASSLAAGPQETQYF
TRBV6-5,TRBJ2-7,.,TRBD1,TGTGCCAGCAGTTCGCTCAGGGGGTGGAACGACGAGCAGTACTTC,CASSSLRGWNDEQYF
TRBV11-2,TRBJ2-7,.,TRBD1,TGTGCCAGCAGCTACTTCCGGGACAGGTTTCGCGAGCAGTACTTC,CASSYFRDRFREQYF
TRBV5-1,TRBJ2-7,.,TRBD2,TGCGCCAGCAGCTTGGAACGGCTAGCGGGGGCCTACGAGCAGTACTTC,CASSLERLAGAYEQYF
TRBV3-1/TRBV3-2,TRBJ1-5,.,.,TGTGCCAGCAGCCAAGTGTATTCGGTAAATCAGCCCCAGCATTTT,CASSQVYSVNQPQHF
TRBV30,TRBJ1-5,.,.,TGTGCCTGGAGTGTGCGTAGCAATCAGCCCCAGCATTTT,CAWSVRSNQPQHF
TRBV5-6,TRBJ1-1,.,.,TGTGCCAGCAGCTCTCGAAACGACTACATGAACACTGAAGCTTTCTTT,CASSSRNDYMNTEAFF
TRBV7-9,TRBJ2-2,.,TRBD1,TGTGCCAGCAGTCAACCTCCAGGGGGCAGTATTAACACCGGGGAGCTGTTTTTT,CASSQPPGGSINTGELFF